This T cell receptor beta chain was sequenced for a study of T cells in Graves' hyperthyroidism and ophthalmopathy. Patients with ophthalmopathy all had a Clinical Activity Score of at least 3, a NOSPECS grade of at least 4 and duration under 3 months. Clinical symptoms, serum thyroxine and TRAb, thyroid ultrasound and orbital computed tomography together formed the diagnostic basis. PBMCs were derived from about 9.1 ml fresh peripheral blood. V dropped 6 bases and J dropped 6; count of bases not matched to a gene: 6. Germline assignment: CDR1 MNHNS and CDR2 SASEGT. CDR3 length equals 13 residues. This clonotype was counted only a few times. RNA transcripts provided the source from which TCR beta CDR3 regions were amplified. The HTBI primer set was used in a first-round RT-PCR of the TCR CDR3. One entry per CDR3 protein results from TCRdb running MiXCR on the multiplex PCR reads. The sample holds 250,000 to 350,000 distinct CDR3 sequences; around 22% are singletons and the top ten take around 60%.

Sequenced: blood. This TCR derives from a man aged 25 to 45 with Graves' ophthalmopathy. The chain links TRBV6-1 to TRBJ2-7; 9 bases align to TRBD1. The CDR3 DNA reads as TGTGCCAGCAGAGGGACAGGGTCTCTCGAGCAGTACTTC. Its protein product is CASRGTGSLEQYF.